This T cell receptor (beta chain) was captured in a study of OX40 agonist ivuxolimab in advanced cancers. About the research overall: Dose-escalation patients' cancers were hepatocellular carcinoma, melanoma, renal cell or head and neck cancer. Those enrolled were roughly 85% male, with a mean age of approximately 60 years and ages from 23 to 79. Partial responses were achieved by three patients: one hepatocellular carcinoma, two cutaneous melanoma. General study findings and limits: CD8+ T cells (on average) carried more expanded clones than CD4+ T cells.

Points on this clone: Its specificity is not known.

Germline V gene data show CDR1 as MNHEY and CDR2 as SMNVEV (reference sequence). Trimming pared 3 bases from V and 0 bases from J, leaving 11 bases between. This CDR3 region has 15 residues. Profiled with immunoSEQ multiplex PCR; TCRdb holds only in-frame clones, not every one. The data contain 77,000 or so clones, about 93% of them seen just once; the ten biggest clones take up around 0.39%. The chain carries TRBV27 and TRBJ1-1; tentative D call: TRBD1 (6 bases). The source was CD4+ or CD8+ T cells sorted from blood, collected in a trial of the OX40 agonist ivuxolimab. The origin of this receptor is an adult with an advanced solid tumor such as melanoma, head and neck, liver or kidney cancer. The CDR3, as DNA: TGTGCCAGCAGTTTTTTCGGGGGCATGAACACTGAAGCTTTCTTT. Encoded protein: CASSFFGGMNTEAFF.